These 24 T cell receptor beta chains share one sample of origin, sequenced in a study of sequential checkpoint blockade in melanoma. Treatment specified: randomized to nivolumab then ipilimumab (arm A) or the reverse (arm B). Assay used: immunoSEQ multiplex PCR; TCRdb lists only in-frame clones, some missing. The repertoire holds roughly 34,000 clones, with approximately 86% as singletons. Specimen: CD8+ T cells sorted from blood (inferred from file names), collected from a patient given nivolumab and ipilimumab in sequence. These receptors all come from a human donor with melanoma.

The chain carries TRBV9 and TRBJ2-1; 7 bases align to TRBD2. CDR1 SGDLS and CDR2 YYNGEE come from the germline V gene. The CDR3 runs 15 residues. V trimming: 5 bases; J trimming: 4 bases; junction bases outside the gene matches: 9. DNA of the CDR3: TGTGCCAGCAGAGCTAGCGGCGCCCCGTACAATGAGCAGTTCTTC. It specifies CASRASGAPYNEQFF.

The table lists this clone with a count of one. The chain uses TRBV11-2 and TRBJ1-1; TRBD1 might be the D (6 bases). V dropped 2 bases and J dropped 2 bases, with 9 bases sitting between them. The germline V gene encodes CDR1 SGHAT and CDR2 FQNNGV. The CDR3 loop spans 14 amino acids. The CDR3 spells CASSLMTGNTEAFF. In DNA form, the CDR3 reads TGTGCCAGCAGCTTAATGACAGGAAACACTGAAGCTTTCTTT.

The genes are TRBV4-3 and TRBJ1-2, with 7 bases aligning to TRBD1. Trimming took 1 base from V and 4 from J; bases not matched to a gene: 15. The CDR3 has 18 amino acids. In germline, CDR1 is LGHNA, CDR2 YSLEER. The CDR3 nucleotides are TGCGCCAGCAGCCAAGTTTGGGACCAAGACAGGGCTGGCTATGGCTACACCTTC. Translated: CASSQVWDQDRAGYGYTF.

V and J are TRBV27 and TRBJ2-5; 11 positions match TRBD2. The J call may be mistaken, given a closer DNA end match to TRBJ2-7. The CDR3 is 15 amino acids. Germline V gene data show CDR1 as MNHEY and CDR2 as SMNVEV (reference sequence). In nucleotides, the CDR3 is TGTGCCAGCAGTCTTAGCGGGGGGGCCTCCTACGAGCAGTACTTC. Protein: CASSLSGGASYEQYF.

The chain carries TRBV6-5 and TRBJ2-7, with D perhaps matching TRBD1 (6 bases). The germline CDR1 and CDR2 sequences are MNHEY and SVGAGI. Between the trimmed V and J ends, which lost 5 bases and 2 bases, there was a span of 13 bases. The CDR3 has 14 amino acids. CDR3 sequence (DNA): TGTGCCAGCAGTACCCCAGGGGTGGCCTACGAGCAGTACTTC. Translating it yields CASSTPGVAYEQYF.

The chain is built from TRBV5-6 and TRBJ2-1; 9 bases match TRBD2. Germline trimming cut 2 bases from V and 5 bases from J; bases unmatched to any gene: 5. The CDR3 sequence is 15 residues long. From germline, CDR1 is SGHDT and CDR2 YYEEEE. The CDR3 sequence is CASSFSGSRNNEQFF. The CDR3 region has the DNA TGTGCCAGCAGCTTTAGCGGGAGCAGGAACAATGAGCAGTTCTTC.

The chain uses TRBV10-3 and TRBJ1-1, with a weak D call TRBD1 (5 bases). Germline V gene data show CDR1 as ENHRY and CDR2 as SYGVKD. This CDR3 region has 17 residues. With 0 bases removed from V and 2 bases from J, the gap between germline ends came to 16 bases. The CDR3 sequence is CAISESLQGLSNTEAFF. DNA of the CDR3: TGTGCCATCAGTGAGTCTTTGCAGGGTTTAAGTAACACTGAAGCTTTCTTT.

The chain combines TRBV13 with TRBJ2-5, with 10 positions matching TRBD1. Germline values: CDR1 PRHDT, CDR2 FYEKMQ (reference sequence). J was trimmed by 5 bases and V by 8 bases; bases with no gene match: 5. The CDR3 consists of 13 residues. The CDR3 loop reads CASRQGQGETQYF. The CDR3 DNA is TGTGCCAGCCGCCAGGGACAGGGGGAGACCCAGTACTTC. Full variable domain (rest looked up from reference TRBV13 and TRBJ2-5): AAGVIQSPRHLIKEKRETATLKCYPIPRHDTVYWYQQGPGQDPQFLISFYEKMQSDKGSIPDRFSAQQFSDYHSELNMSSLELGDSALYFCASRQGQGETQYFGPGTRLLVL.

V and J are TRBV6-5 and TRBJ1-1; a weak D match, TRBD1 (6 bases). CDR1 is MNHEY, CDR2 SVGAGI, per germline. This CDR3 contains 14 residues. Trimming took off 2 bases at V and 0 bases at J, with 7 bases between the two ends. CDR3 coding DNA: TGTGCCAGCAGTTACAGGGGGATGAACACTGAAGCTTTCTTT. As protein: CASSYRGMNTEAFF.

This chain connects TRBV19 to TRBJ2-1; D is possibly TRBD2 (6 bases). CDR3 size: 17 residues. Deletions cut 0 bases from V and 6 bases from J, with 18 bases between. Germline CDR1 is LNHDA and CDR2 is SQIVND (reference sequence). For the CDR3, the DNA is TGTGCCAGTAGTATAGATCTTGAGACTAGGATTTTCAATGAGCAGTTCTTC. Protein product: CASSIDLETRIFNEQFF.

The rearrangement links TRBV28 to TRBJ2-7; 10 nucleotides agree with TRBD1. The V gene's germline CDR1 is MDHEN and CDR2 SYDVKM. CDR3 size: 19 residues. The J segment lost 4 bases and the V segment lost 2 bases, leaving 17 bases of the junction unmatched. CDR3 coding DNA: TGTGCCAGCAGTTTACCAGAGGACAGGGGGAGGCGGTGGACTTACGAGCAGTACTTC. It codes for CASSLPEDRGRRWTYEQYF.

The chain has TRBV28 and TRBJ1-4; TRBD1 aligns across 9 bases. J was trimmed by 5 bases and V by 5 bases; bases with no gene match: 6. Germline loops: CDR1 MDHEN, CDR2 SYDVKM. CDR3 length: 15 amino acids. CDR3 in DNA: TGTGCCAGCAGTATCGGACAGGGGCTGAATGAAAAACTGTTTTTT. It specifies CASSIGQGLNEKLFF.

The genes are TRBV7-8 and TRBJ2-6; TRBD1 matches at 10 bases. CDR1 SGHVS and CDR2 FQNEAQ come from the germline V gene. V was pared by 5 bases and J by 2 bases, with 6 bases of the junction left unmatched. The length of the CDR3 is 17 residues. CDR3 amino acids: CASSPGTGEAGANVLTF. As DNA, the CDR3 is TGTGCCAGCAGCCCAGGGACAGGGGAGGCTGGGGCCAACGTCCTGACTTTC.

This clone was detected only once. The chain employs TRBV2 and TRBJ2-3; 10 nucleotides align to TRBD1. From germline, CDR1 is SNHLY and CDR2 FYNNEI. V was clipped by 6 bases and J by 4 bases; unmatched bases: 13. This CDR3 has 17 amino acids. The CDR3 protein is CASRAGTGAPPADTQYF. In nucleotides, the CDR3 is TGTGCCAGCAGAGCCGGGACAGGGGCCCCCCCGGCAGATACGCAGTATTTT.

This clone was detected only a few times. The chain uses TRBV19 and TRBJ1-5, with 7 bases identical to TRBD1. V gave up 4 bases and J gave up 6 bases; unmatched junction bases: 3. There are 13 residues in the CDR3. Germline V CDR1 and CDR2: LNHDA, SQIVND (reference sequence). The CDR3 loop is CASSNRGFQPQHF. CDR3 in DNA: TGTGCCAGTAGTAACAGGGGTTTTCAGCCCCAGCATTTT.

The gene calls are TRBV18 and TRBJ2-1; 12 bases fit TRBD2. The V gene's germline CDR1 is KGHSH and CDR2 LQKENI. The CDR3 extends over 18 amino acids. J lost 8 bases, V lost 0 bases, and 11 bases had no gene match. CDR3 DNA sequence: TGTGCCAGCTCACCACCGGAGCTAGCGGGAGGGATAGGGGATGAGCAGTTCTTC. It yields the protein CASSPPELAGGIGDEQFF.

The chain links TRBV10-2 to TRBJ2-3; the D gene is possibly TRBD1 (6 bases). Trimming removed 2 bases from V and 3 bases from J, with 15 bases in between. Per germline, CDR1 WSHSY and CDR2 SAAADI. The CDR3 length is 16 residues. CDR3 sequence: CASSEPARGPTDTQYF. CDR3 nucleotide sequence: TGCGCCAGCAGTGAGCCCGCCAGGGGACCTACAGATACGCAGTATTTT.

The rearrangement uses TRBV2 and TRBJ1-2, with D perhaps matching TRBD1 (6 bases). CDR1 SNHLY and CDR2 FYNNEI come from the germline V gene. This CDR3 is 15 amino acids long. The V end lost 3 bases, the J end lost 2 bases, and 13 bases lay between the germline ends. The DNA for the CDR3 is TGTGCCAGCAGTGATTTGAGGACAGAAAACTATGGCTACACCTTC. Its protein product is CASSDLRTENYGYTF.

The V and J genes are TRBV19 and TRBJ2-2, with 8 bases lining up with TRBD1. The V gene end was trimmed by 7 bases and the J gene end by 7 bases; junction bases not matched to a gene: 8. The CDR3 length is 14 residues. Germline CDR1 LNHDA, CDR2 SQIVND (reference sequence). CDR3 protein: CASMDRVEVGELFF. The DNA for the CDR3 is TGTGCCAGTATGGACAGGGTGGAGGTCGGGGAGCTGTTTTTT.

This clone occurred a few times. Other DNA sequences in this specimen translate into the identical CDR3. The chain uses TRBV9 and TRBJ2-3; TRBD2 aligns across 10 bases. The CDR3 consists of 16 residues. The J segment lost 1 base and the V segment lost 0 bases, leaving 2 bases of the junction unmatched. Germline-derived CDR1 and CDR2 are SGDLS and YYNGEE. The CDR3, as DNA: TGTGCCAGCAGCGTAGCTACTAGCGGGGGCACAGATACGCAGTATTTT. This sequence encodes CASSVATSGGTDTQYF.

The CDR3 protein is CASSWGQGGYTF. In DNA form, the CDR3 reads TGCGCCAGCAGCTGGGGACAGGGTGGCTACACCTTC. The chain links TRBV5-1 to TRBJ1-2; TRBD1 aligns across 9 bases. Per germline, CDR1 SGHRS and CDR2 YFSETQ. The junction had 1 base not matched to a gene; V was cut back by 3 bases and J by 7 bases. The CDR3 is 12 amino acids.

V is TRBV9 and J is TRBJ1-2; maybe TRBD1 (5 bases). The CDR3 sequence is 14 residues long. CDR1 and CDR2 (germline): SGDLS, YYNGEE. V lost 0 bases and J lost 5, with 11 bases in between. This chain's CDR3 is CASSVASGRYGYTF. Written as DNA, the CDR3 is TGTGCCAGCAGCGTAGCTTCAGGGAGGTATGGCTACACCTTC.

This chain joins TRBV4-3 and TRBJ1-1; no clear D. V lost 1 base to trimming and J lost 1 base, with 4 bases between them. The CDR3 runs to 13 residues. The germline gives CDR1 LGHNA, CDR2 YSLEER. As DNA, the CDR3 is TGCGCCAGCAGCCAAGTAGAGAACACTGAAGCTTTCTTT. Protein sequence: CASSQVENTEAFF.

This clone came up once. CDR3 DNA: TGTGCCAGCAGCGCGGGACTAGCGGCAACCTACGAGCAGTACTTC. It yields the protein CASSAGLAATYEQYF. The chain combines TRBV9 with TRBJ2-7, with 11 positions matching TRBD2. CDR3 length: 15 residues. CDR1 is SGDLS and CDR2 is YYNGEE in the germline V gene. Trimming took 3 bases from V and 2 from J; bases not matched to a gene: 4.